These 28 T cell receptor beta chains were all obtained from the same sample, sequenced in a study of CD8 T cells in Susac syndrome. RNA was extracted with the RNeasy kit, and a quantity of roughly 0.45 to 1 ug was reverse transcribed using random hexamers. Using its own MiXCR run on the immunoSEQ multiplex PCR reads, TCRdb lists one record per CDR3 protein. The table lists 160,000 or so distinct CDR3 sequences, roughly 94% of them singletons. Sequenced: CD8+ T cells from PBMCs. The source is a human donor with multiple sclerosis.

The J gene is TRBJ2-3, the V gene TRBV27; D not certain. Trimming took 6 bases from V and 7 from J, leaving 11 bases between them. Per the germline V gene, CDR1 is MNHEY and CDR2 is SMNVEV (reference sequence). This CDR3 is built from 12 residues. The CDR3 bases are TGTGCCAGCAGCACAGCCCTAAATACGCAGTATTTT. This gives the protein CASSTALNTQYF.

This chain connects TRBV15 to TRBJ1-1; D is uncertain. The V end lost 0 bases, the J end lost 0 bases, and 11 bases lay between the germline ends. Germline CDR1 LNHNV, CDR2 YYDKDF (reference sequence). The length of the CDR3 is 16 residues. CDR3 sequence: CATSRDRTTLNTEAFF. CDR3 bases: TGTGCCACCAGCAGAGATAGGACCACCCTGAACACTGAAGCTTTCTTT.

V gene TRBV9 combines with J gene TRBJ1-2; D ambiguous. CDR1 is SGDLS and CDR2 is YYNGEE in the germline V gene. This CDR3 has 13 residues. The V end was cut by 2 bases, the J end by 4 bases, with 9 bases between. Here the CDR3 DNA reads TGTGCCAGCAGCGTGCCGGGAATCTATGGCTACACCTTC. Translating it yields CASSVPGIYGYTF.

CDR3 protein: CASSFGGGKGGELFF. The CDR3, as DNA: TGTGCCAGCAGTTTCGGAGGGGGGAAAGGCGGGGAGCTGTTTTTT. The chain employs TRBV27 and TRBJ2-2; D possibly uses TRBD1 or TRBD2 (6 bases each). Per germline, CDR1 MNHEY and CDR2 SMNVEV (reference sequence). Trimming cost V 3 bases and J 7 bases, with 15 bases left between them. The CDR3 covers 15 residues.

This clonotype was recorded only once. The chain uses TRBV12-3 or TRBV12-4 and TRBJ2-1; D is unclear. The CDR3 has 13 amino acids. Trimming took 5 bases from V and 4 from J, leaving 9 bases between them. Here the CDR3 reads CASSPSRYNEQFF. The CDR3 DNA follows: TGTGCCAGCAGTCCAAGCCGTTACAATGAGCAGTTCTTC.

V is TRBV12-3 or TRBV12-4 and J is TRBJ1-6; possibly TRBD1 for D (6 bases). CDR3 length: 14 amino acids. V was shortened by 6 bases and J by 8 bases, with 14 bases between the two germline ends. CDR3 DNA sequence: TGTGCCAGCAGGTTGGACAGTTACTATTCACCCCTCCACTTT. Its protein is CASRLDSYYSPLHF.

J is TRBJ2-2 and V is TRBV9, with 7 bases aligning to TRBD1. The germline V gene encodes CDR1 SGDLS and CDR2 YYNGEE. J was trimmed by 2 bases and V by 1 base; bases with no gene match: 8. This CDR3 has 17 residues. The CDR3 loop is CASSVSDRDGNTGELFF. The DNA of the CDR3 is TGTGCCAGCAGCGTAAGTGACAGGGACGGAAACACCGGGGAGCTGTTTTTT.

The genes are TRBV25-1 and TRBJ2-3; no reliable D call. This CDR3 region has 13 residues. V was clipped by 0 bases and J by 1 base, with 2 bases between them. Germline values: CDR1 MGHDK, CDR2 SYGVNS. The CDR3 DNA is TGTGCCAGCAGTGAATATCGCACAGATACGCAGTATTTT. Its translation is CASSEYRTDTQYF. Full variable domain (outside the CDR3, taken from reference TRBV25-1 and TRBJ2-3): EADIYQTPRYLVIGTGKKITLECSQTMGHDKMYWYQQDPGMELHLIHYSYGVNSTEKGDLSSESTVSRIRTEHFPLTLESARPSHTSQYLCASSEYRTDTQYFGPGTRLTVL.

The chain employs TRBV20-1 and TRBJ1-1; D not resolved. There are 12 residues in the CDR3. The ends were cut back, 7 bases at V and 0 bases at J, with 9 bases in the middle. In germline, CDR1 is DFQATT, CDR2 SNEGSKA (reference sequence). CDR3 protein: CSVTRVNTEAFF. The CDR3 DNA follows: TGCAGTGTAACACGGGTGAACACTGAAGCTTTCTTT.

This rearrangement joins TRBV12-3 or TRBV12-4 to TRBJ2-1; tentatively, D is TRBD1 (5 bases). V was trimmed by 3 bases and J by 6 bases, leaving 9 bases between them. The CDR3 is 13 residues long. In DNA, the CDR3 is TGTGCCAGCAGTTTCAGGGCCGTCAATGAGCAGTTCTTC. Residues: CASSFRAVNEQFF.

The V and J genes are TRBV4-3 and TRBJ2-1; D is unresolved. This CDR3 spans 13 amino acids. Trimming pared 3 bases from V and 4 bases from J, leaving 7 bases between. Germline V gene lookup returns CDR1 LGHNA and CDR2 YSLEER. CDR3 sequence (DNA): TGCGCCAGCAGCCAGGGCGGTTACAATGAGCAGTTCTTC. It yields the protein CASSQGGYNEQFF.

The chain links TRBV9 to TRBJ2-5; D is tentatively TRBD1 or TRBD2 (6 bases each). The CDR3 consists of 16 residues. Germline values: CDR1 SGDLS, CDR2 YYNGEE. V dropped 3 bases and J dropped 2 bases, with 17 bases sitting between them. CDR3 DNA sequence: TGTGCCAGCAGCGCTCTTGGGTGGGGGGCTCAAGAGACCCAGTACTTC. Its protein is CASSALGWGAQETQYF.

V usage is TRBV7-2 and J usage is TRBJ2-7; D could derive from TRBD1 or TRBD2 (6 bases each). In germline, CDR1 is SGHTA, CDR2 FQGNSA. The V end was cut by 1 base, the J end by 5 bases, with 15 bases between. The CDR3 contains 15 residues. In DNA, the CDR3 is TGTGCCAGCAGCTTAGGAGTAGGGGGGCGGAACGAGCAGTACTTC. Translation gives CASSLGVGGRNEQYF.

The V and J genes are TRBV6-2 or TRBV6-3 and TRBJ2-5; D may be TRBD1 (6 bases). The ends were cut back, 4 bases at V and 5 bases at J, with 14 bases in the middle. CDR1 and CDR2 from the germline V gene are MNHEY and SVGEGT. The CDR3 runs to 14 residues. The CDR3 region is CASSSVWGRETQYF. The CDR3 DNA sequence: TGTGCCAGCAGTTCTGTCTGGGGGCGCGAGACCCAGTACTTC.

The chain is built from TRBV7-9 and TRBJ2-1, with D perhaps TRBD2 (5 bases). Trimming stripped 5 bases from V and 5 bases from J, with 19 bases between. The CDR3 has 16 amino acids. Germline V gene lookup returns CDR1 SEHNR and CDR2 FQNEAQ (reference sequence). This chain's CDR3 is CASSPPTSGSNNEQFF. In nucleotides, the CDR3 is TGTGCCAGCAGCCCTCCAACTTCGGGGAGCAACAATGAGCAGTTCTTC.

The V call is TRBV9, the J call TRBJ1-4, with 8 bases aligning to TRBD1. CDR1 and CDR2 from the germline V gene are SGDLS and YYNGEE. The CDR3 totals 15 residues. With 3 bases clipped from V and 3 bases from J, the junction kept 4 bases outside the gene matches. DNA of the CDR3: TGTGCCAGCAGCGCTGACAGGGGAGCTAATGAAAAACTGTTTTTT. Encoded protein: CASSADRGANEKLFF.

The CDR3 DNA reads TGTGCCAGCAGCCTTAGCGGGGGGGAGTGGGCGAATGAGCAGTTCTTC. It codes for CASSLSGGEWANEQFF. The V and J genes are TRBV27 and TRBJ2-1; 11 bases fit TRBD2. V lost 6 bases, J lost 7 bases, and 11 bases stayed unmatched. The CDR3 is 16 amino acids. Germline values: CDR1 MNHEY, CDR2 SMNVEV (reference sequence).

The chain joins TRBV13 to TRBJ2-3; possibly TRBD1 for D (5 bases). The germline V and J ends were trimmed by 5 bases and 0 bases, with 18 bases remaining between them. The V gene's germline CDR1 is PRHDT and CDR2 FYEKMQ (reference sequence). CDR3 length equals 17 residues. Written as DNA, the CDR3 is TGTGCCAGCAGCCCCCGACACAGGAGTGCTAGCACAGATACGCAGTATTTT. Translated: CASSPRHRSASTDTQYF. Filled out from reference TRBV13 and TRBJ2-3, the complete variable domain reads AAGVIQSPRHLIKEKRETATLKCYPIPRHDTVYWYQQGPGQDPQFLISFYEKMQSDKGSIPDRFSAQQFSDYHSELNMSSLELGDSALYFCASSPRHRSASTDTQYFGPGTRLTVL.

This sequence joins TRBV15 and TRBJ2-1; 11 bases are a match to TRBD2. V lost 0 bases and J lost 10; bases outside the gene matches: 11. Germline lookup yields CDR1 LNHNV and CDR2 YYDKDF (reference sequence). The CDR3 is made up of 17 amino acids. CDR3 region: CATSRDFLAGGVEEQFF. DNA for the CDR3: TGTGCCACCAGCAGAGATTTTCTAGCGGGGGGCGTCGAAGAGCAGTTCTTC.

This CDR3 reads CASSLDSPYEQYF. The CDR3 DNA sequence: TGCGCCAGCAGCTTGGACAGCCCCTACGAGCAGTACTTC. V and J are TRBV5-1 and TRBJ2-7; D remains unclear. V was clipped by 0 bases and J by 2 bases, with 6 bases between them. This CDR3 has 13 residues. Germline-derived CDR1 and CDR2 are SGHRS and YFSETQ.

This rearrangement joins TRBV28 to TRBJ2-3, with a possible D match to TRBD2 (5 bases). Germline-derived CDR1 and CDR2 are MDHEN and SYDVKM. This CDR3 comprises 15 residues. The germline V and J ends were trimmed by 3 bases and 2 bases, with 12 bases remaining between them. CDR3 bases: TGTGCCAGCAGTTTCTGGGCTAGCATCACAGATACGCAGTATTTT. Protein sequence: CASSFWASITDTQYF.

The CDR3 reads CASSLRGQGPYEQYF. In DNA, the CDR3 is TGTGCCAGCAGCTTACGCGGACAGGGCCCCTACGAGCAGTACTTC. The rearrangement joins TRBV7-8 to TRBJ2-7; 8 bases are shared with TRBD1. The CDR3 contains 15 residues. CDR1 is SGHVS and CDR2 is FQNEAQ in the germline V gene. The V and J ends lost 2 bases and 2 bases, in that order; junction bases with no gene match: 5.

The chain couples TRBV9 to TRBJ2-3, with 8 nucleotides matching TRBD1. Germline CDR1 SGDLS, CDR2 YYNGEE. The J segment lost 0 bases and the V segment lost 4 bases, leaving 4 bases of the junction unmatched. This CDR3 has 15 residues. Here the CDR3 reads CASSRRQGSTDTQYF. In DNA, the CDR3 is TGTGCCAGCAGCAGAAGACAGGGGAGCACAGATACGCAGTATTTT.

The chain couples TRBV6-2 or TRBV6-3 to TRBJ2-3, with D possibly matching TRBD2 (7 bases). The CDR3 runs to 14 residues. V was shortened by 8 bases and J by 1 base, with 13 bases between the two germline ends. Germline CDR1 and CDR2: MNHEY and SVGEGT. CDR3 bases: TGTGCCAGCTTGGGCGGGGGCCGCACAGATACGCAGTATTTT. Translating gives CASLGGGRTDTQYF.

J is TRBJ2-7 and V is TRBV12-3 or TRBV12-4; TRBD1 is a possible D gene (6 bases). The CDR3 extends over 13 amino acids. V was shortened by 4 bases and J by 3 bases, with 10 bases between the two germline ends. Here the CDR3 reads CASSSYRVYEQYF. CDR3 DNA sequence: TGTGCCAGCAGTTCCTACAGGGTCTACGAGCAGTACTTC.

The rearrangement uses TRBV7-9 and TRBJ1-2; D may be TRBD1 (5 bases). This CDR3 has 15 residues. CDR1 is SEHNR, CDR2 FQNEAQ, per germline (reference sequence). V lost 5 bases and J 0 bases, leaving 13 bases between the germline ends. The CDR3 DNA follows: TGTGCCAGCAGCCGAGACAGTACCACTAACTATGGCTACACCTTC. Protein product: CASSRDSTTNYGYTF.

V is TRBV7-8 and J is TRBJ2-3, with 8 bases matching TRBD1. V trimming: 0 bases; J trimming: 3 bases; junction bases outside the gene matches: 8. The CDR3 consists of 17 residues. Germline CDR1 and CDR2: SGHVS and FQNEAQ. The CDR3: CASSLAAGQGRTDTQYF. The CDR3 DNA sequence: TGTGCCAGCAGCTTAGCTGCTGGACAGGGTAGAACAGATACGCAGTATTTT.

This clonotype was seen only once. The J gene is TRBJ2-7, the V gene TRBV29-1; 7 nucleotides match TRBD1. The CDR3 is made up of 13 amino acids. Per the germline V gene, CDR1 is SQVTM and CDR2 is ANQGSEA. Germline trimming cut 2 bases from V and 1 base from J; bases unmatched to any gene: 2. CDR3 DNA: TGCAGCGTTGAACGGGACAGATCCTACGAGCAGTACTTC. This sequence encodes CSVERDRSYEQYF.